The 17 T cell receptor beta chains in this list originate from one sample, sequenced in a study of STAT5B mutations in CD4+ large granular lymphocyte leukemia. The assay was immunoSEQ multiplex PCR, and TCRdb's table has in-frame clones only and misses some. The sample includes tens of thousands of clones, approximately 80% seen only once; the top ten take approximately 4.4%. Sequencing was carried out using CD4+ T cells from blood buffy coats. Receptor source: a human donor in good health.

The chain joins TRBV11-3 to TRBJ2-1; possibly TRBD1 for D (6 bases). V was pared by 5 bases and J by 5 bases, with 19 bases between. Germline-derived CDR1 and CDR2 are SGHNT and YENEEA. The CDR3 consists of 16 residues. CDR3 protein: CASSPNRDIGDNEQFF. In DNA, the CDR3 is TGTGCCAGCAGCCCCAACCGGGACATTGGGGACAATGAGCAGTTCTTC.

The CDR3 reads CASSSYRGYYEQYF. The CDR3 nucleotides read TGTGCCAGCAGTTCATACAGGGGTTACTACGAGCAGTACTTC. The chain recombines TRBV28 with TRBJ2-7; 7 bases are shared with TRBD1. V lost 4 bases, J lost 3 bases, and 6 bases stayed unmatched. Germline assignment: CDR1 MDHEN and CDR2 SYDVKM. This CDR3 spans 14 amino acids.

This clone has just one count. This chain links TRBV2 with TRBJ2-1; D is undetermined. Germline V gene lookup returns CDR1 SNHLY and CDR2 FYNNEI. V was shortened by 4 bases and J by 8 bases, with 12 bases between the two germline ends. The CDR3 is 13 residues long. In DNA form, the CDR3 reads TGTGCCAGCAGTGCCGGTGGGTTGGATGAGCAGTTCTTC. Translating gives CASSAGGLDEQFF.

This clone was seen more than once but under ten times. This chain uses TRBV20-1 with TRBJ2-3; D may be TRBD2 (5 bases). Per germline, CDR1 DFQATT and CDR2 SNEGSKA (reference sequence). The CDR3 is 11 amino acids. The ends were cut back, 6 bases at V and 7 bases at J, with 11 bases in the middle. CDR3 loop: CSADSSYTQYF. As DNA, the CDR3 is TGCAGTGCCGACTCTAGCTATACGCAGTATTTT.

The chain uses TRBV18 and TRBJ2-2; D perhaps matches TRBD2 (6 bases). Between the trimmed V and J ends, which lost 1 base and 6 bases, there was a span of 9 bases. CDR1 KGHSH and CDR2 LQKENI come from the germline V gene. This CDR3 contains 14 residues. The CDR3 DNA follows: TGTGCCAGCTCACCACGGTCGGGGGCCGGGGAGCTGTTTTTT. Its translation: CASSPRSGAGELFF.

This clone has just a few counts. The DNA is omitted, as the CDR3 cannot be located on it reliably, and the CDR3 follows TCRdb's listing. Here the CDR3 reads CASSTSDRNGYTF. The rearrangement joins TRBV27 to TRBJ1-2. The CDR3 is 13 amino acids in total, end residues counted. The V gene's germline CDR1 is MNHEY and CDR2 SMNVEV (reference sequence).

The V and J genes are TRBV28 and TRBJ2-3, with 11 bases fitting TRBD2. This CDR3 contains 15 residues. J gave up 4 bases and V 5 bases, and 5 bases lay outside the gene matches. The germline V gene encodes CDR1 MDHEN and CDR2 SYDVKM. CDR3 protein: CASSLLAGVPDTQYF. The CDR3, as DNA: TGTGCCAGCAGTCTACTAGCGGGAGTCCCAGATACGCAGTATTTT.

The chain is built from TRBV18 and TRBJ2-3; D unclear. V gave up 3 bases and J gave up 4 bases, with 8 bases separating them. The CDR3 runs 13 residues. CDR1 KGHSH and CDR2 LQKENI come from the germline V gene. Here the CDR3 DNA reads TGTGCCAGCTCACCTTCGGGTGCAGATACGCAGTATTTT. Amino acids: CASSPSGADTQYF.

The chain is built from TRBV4-1 and TRBJ2-1; 9 bases align to TRBD1. The CDR3 has 16 amino acids. From germline, CDR1 is MGHRA and CDR2 YSYEKL. V gave up 4 bases and J gave up 6 bases; unmatched junction bases: 10. The CDR3: CASSRGTGTGFNEQFF. As DNA, the CDR3 is TGCGCCAGCAGCCGGGGCACCGGGACAGGGTTCAATGAGCAGTTCTTC.

J is TRBJ1-1 and V is TRBV18; unclear D gene. Per the germline V gene, CDR1 is KGHSH and CDR2 is LQKENI. Trimming shortened V by 2 bases and J by 1 base, and 11 bases separated the two germline ends. This CDR3 contains 15 residues. The CDR3: CASSPGQPQNTEAFF. DNA of the CDR3: TGTGCCAGCTCACCAGGGCAGCCCCAGAACACTGAAGCTTTCTTT.

The chain uses TRBV28 and TRBJ2-1; 7 nucleotides match TRBD2. The junction had 7 bases not matched to a gene; V was cut back by 5 bases and J by 0 bases. Germline V gene data show CDR1 as MDHEN and CDR2 as SYDVKM. The CDR3 is 16 amino acids. The CDR3 sequence: CASSPLLADSYNEQFF. The DNA of the CDR3 is TGTGCCAGCAGTCCCCTTCTAGCGGACTCCTACAATGAGCAGTTCTTC.

The chain employs TRBV11-2 and TRBJ2-3, with 7 bases lining up with TRBD2. Per the germline V gene, CDR1 is SGHAT and CDR2 is FQNNGV. The CDR3 covers 16 residues. With 1 base clipped from V and 2 bases from J, the junction kept 6 bases outside the gene matches. CDR3 protein: CASSLGGSPTTDTQYF. The DNA for the CDR3 is TGTGCCAGCAGCTTAGGCGGGAGCCCTACCACAGATACGCAGTATTTT. The full variable domain, rest sourced from reference TRBV11-2 and TRBJ2-3, is EAGVAQSPRYKIIEKRQSVAFWCNPISGHATLYWYQQILGQGPKLLIQFQNNGVVDDSQLPKDRFSAERLKGVDSTLKIQPAKLEDSAVYLCASSLGGSPTTDTQYFGPGTRLTVL.

The V and J genes are TRBV6-5 and TRBJ1-2, with a tentative D call TRBD1 (5 bases). Germline V gives CDR1 MNHEY, CDR2 SVGAGI. The CDR3 contains 14 residues. Between the trimmed V and J ends, which lost 4 bases and 3 bases, there was a span of 12 bases. The CDR3: CASSSLQGYYGYTF. CDR3 nucleotides: TGTGCCAGCAGTTCACTCCAGGGCTACTATGGCTACACCTTC.

The chain links TRBV14 to TRBJ2-2; 7 bases match TRBD2. The CDR3 consists of 19 residues. Germline lookup yields CDR1 SGHDN and CDR2 FVKESK. With V trimmed by 0 bases and J by 0 bases, 10 bases remained unmatched. The CDR3 DNA sequence: TGTGCCAGCAGCCAAGAGGCTAGCGGTTTCTCCGCGAACACCGGGGAGCTGTTTTTT. Encoded protein: CASSQEASGFSANTGELFF.

The gene calls are TRBV10-2 and TRBJ2-7; TRBD2 agrees at 10 bases. With V trimmed by 6 bases and J by 6 bases, 8 bases remained unmatched. Germline V gives CDR1 WSHSY, CDR2 SAAADI. The CDR3 is made up of 14 amino acids. Written as DNA, the CDR3 is TGCGCCAGCAGGGTCGGGACTAGCGACCGCGAGCAGTACTTC. This encodes CASRVGTSDREQYF.

V gene TRBV5-1 combines with J gene TRBJ1-1; a weak D match, TRBD1 (6 bases). V was shortened by 4 bases and J by 6 bases, with 16 bases between the two germline ends. Germline V lookup: CDR1 SGHRS, CDR2 YFSETQ. The CDR3 is made up of 14 amino acids. In DNA, the CDR3 is TGCGCCAGCAGCCAACAGGGAGAGGGGCCTGAAGCTTTCTTT. Translating gives CASSQQGEGPEAFF.

The chain has TRBV5-6 and TRBJ2-1, with D tentatively TRBD2 (5 bases). CDR1 is SGHDT, CDR2 YYEEEE, per germline. Trimming took 2 bases from V and 6 from J, leaving 6 bases between them. The CDR3 extends over 12 amino acids. The DNA of the CDR3 is TGTGCCAGCAGCTTTGGGAGCAATGAGCAGTTCTTC. Encoded protein: CASSFGSNEQFF.